This T cell receptor (beta chain) appears in the sequencing data of a study of cytomegalovirus exposure and HLA in healthy donors. Primers included in the PCR were 60 Vbeta and 13 Jbeta primers. TCRdb's copy holds only in-frame clones and misses some; the assay was immunoSEQ multiplex PCR. This table has about 170,000 clones, approximately 71% appearing once. Germline V CDR1 and CDR2: GTSNPN, SVGIG (reference sequence). Losses at the gene ends were 2 bases for V and 0 bases for J; bases not matched to a gene: 14. The CDR3 totals 18 residues. Turning to this clone: What it recognizes is unknown.

General study results and limits: In a later analysis, a missense DCLRE1C variant was linked to TCR beta V- and J-gene trimming. In a later analysis, productive TCRs from donors in an Asian-associated ancestry cluster reportedly carried fewer N-insertions than the cohort mean. Roughly even sequencing depth across donors was the assumption behind the presence/absence analyses.

V usage is TRBV30 and J usage is TRBJ2-3; TRBD2 agrees at 7 bases. Sequencing was done on a sample of PBMCs. The sequence derives from a woman between 18 and 29 years old in good health and CMV-seropositive. Here the CDR3 reads CAWSPPLSGGWSTDTQYF. In DNA, the CDR3 is TGTGCCTGGAGTCCCCCCCTTTCCGGGGGGTGGAGCACAGATACGCAGTATTTT. The whole variable domain, filled in from reference TRBV30 and TRBJ2-3, reads SQTIHQWPATLVQPVGSPLSLECTVEGTSNPNLYWYRQAAGRGLQLLFYSVGIGQISSEVPQNLSASRPQDRQFILSSKKLLLSDSGFYLCAWSPPLSGGWSTDTQYFGPGTRLTVL.